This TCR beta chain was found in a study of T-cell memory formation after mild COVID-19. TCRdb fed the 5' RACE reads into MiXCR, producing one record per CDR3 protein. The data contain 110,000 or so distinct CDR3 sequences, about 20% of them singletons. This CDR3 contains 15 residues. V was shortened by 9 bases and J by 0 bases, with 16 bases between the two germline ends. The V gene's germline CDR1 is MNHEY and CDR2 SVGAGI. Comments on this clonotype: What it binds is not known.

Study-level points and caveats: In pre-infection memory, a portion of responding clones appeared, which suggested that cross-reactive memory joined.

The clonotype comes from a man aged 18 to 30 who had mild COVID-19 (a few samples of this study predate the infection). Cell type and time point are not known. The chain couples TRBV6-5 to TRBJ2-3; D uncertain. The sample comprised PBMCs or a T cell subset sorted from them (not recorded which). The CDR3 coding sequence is TGTGCCAGTAAACGCAGGTTCGCTAGCACAGATACGCAGTATTTT. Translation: CASKRRFASTDTQYF.